The 30 T cell receptor beta chains below were found in one sample sequenced in a study of blood T cells in healthy people across ages. Sample-barcoded 5' priming and a J-beta primer mix drove a second PCR of roughly 6 to 12 cycles. TCRdb reanalysed the 5' RACE reads using MiXCR and keeps one entry per CDR3 protein. The table lists some 1.5 million distinct CDR3 sequences, roughly 30% of them singletons. The sample taken for sequencing was blood. The source of these receptors is a woman in her twenties or thirties in good health.

The chain couples TRBV12-3 or TRBV12-4 to TRBJ2-1; TRBD2 matches at 8 bases. This CDR3 has 16 residues. Germline trimming cut 6 bases from V and 5 bases from J; bases unmatched to any gene: 12. In DNA, the CDR3 is TGTGCCAGCAGCGGGTCAGGGCTAGCGGGTAACAATGAGCAGTTCTTC. This encodes CASSGSGLAGNNEQFF.

This clonotype turned up a few times. This chain connects TRBV27 to TRBJ2-1; D is uncertain. CDR1 and CDR2 (germline): MNHEY, SMNVEV (reference sequence). The V end lost 0 bases, the J end lost 9 bases, and 9 bases lay between the germline ends. The CDR3 spans 13 residues. The CDR3 DNA follows: TGTGCCAGCAGTTTATCTCGCTATAGTGAGCAGTTCTTC. Its translation: CASSLSRYSEQFF.

The chain recombines TRBV7-2 with TRBJ2-1, with 7 bases identical to TRBD2. CDR1 is SGHTA and CDR2 is FQGNSA in the germline V gene. J was trimmed by 4 bases and V by 1 base; bases with no gene match: 4. The CDR3 extends over 15 amino acids. CDR3 nucleotides: TGTGCCAGCAGCTTAGTGGGACTATCATACAATGAGCAGTTCTTC. It encodes CASSLVGLSYNEQFF. The variable domain in full, completed from reference TRBV7-2 and TRBJ2-1, reads GAGVSQSPSNKVTEKGKDVELRCDPISGHTALYWYRQSLGQGLEFLIYFQGNSAPDKSGLPSDRFSAERTGGSVSTLTIQRTQQEDSAVYLCASSLVGLSYNEQFFGPGTRLTVL.

This clonotype turned up a few times. V and J are TRBV20-1 and TRBJ1-2; 8 nucleotides agree with TRBD1. J gave up 7 bases and V 3 bases, and 13 bases lay outside the gene matches. The CDR3 spans 15 residues. The germline V gene has CDR1 DFQATT and CDR2 SNEGSKA (reference sequence). CDR3 loop: CSARGDRGRQGGYTF. The CDR3 DNA reads as TGCAGTGCTAGGGGTGACAGGGGTCGACAAGGTGGCTACACCTTC.

As concerns this clonotype: The junction shows a germline mismatch at one end, possibly a read error. This chain connects TRBV14 to TRBJ1-1; D is perhaps TRBD1 (5 bases). CDR3 size: 15 residues. The germline gives CDR1 SGHDN, CDR2 FVKESK. In nucleotides, the CDR3 is TGTGCCAGCAACCAAGAACTAGGGGTGAACACTGAAGCTTTCTTT. Protein sequence: CASNQELGVNTEAFF.

Notes on this clonotype: Germline and junction disagree at one end, which may indicate a read error. The rearrangement uses TRBV5-1 and TRBJ2-3, with 8 bases identical to TRBD1. Germline V gene sequence: CDR1 SGHRS, CDR2 YFSETQ. The CDR3 spans 14 residues. CDR3 in DNA: TGCGCCAGCAAGAACAGGGGGGACACAGATGCGCAGTATTTT. It codes for CASKNRGDTDAQYF.

This clonotype was seen more than once but under ten times. This rearrangement joins TRBV12-3 or TRBV12-4 to TRBJ1-2; perhaps TRBD1 as D (6 bases). V was cut by 5 bases and J by 0 bases, with 19 bases left in between. The CDR3 sequence is 17 residues long. CDR3: CASSPLGGGYTNYGYTF. In DNA form, the CDR3 reads TGTGCCAGCAGTCCTTTGGGGGGGGGCTACACTAACTATGGCTACACCTTC.

This clonotype came up a few times. This chain connects TRBV11-1 to TRBJ2-1, with 12 bases lining up with TRBD2. After removal of 7 bases from V and 3 bases from J, the junction contained 4 bases not matched to a gene. The CDR3 covers 15 residues. Per the germline V gene, CDR1 is SGHAT and CDR2 is FQDESV (reference sequence). CDR3 DNA: TGTGCCAGCACCACTAGCGGGGGGCTCTACAATGAGCAGTTCTTC. Translated, it gives CASTTSGGLYNEQFF.

This clonotype showed up many times. The chain links TRBV28 to TRBJ2-7; a possible D gene is TRBD2 (6 bases). V lost 6 bases and J lost 4, with 13 bases in between. Germline assignment: CDR1 MDHEN and CDR2 SYDVKM. The CDR3 is 13 residues long. The CDR3 DNA reads TGTGCCAGCAGGCTAGGAGGGCCGTACGAGCAGTACTTC. It specifies CASRLGGPYEQYF.

The genes are TRBV2 and TRBJ1-2, with 8 bases that match TRBD1. The trim removed 2 bases at V and 6 bases at J, leaving 5 bases unmatched. The germline V gene encodes CDR1 SNHLY and CDR2 FYNNEI. The CDR3 consists of 14 residues. The CDR3 is CASSEFRGQNGYTF. The CDR3 nucleotides are TGTGCCAGCAGTGAATTCAGGGGGCAAAATGGCTACACCTTC.

The V call is TRBV25-1, the J call TRBJ2-3; D tentatively fits TRBD1 or TRBD2 (5 bases each). Deletions cut 0 bases from V and 3 bases from J, with 13 bases between. The germline gives CDR1 MGHDK, CDR2 SYGVNS. The length of the CDR3 is 16 residues. The CDR3 reads CASSEYRVGETDTQYF. Here the CDR3 DNA reads TGTGCCAGCAGTGAATATCGTGTGGGGGAAACAGATACGCAGTATTTT.

The DNA of the CDR3 is TGTGCCAGCAGTTTTCGCCGGGGCAATCAGCCCCAGCATTTT. It is translated as CASSFRRGNQPQHF. The chain couples TRBV12-3 or TRBV12-4 to TRBJ1-5, with unresolved D. V lost 3 bases and J lost 2, with 8 bases in between. CDR3 size: 14 residues.

The chain carries TRBV6-1 and TRBJ1-5; D is possibly TRBD1 (5 bases). Trimming took off 1 base at V and 6 bases at J, with 7 bases between the two ends. Per the germline V gene, CDR1 is MNHNS and CDR2 is SASEGT. The CDR3 runs to 13 residues. This CDR3 is CASSEGGVQPQHF. CDR3 coding DNA: TGTGCCAGCAGTGAAGGGGGGGTTCAGCCCCAGCATTTT.

This rearrangement joins TRBV9 to TRBJ2-4; D may be TRBD1 (5 bases). This CDR3 spans 13 amino acids. Germline CDR1 SGDLS, CDR2 YYNGEE. V lost 3 bases and J 5 bases, leaving 9 bases between the germline ends. The CDR3 reads CASSAMTENIQYF. CDR3 DNA: TGTGCCAGCAGCGCCATGACAGAAAACATTCAGTACTTC.

This clonotype was seen only a few times. This chain joins TRBV6-4 and TRBJ1-4; D is uncertain. In germline, CDR1 is MRHNA, CDR2 SNTAGT. The CDR3 consists of 15 residues. The germline V and J ends were trimmed by 6 bases and 5 bases, with 16 bases remaining between them. CDR3 amino acids: CASRDHMRANEKLFF. CDR3 DNA: TGTGCCAGCAGGGATCACATGAGGGCCAATGAAAAACTGTTTTTT.

This clonotype has just a few counts. The rearrangement links TRBV29-1 to TRBJ2-3; 7 bases map to TRBD2. The CDR3 covers 18 residues. Germline lookup yields CDR1 SQVTM and CDR2 ANQGSEA. V was pared by 3 bases and J by 1 base, with 16 bases of the junction left unmatched. Written as DNA, the CDR3 is TGCAGCGTTGAGGAGGCTAGCGGCCGTTATATTGGCACAGATACGCAGTATTTT. Translation gives CSVEEASGRYIGTDTQYF.

In its sample, this clonotype was seen a few times. V usage is TRBV3-1 and J usage is TRBJ1-1, with a tentative D call TRBD1 (6 bases). Germline CDR1 is LGHDT and CDR2 is YNNKEL (reference sequence). The CDR3 contains 13 residues. V was cut by 6 bases and J by 0 bases, with 8 bases left in between. CDR3 protein: CASSDRMNTEAFF. The CDR3 DNA reads as TGTGCCAGCAGTGACAGGATGAACACTGAAGCTTTCTTT. The full variable domain, completed using reference TRBV3-1 and TRBJ1-1, is DTAVSQTPKYLVTQMGNDKSIKCEQNLGHDTMYWYKQDSKKFLKIMFSYNNKELIINETVPNRFSPKSPDKAHLNLHINSLELGDSAVYFCASSDRMNTEAFFGQGTRLTVV.

J is TRBJ2-3 and V is TRBV5-1; 12 bases are a match to TRBD2. Trimming at V came to 4 bases and at J to 14 bases, leaving 11 bases not matched to a gene. Germline V CDR1 and CDR2: SGHRS, YFSETQ. CDR3 size: 14 residues. The CDR3: CASSRTSGTPNGYF. CDR3 DNA: TGCGCCAGCAGCCGGACTAGCGGGACCCCGAACGGGTATTTT. The entire variable domain, with the rest obtained from reference TRBV5-1 and TRBJ2-3, is as follows: KAGVTQTPRYLIKTRGQQVTLSCSPISGHRSVSWYQQTPGQGLQFLFEYFSETQRNKGNFPGRFSGRQFSNSRSEMNVSTLELGDSALYLCASSRTSGTPNGYFGPGTRLTVL.

This clonotype was counted between two and nine times. V is TRBV27 and J is TRBJ2-3; TRBD2 aligns across 12 bases. Germline V gives CDR1 MNHEY, CDR2 SMNVEV (reference sequence). The CDR3 loop spans 15 amino acids. V lost 5 bases and J lost 5; bases outside the gene matches: 5. The CDR3 loop reads CASSMLAGGQDTQYF. The DNA for the CDR3 is TGTGCCAGCAGTATGCTAGCGGGGGGGCAAGATACGCAGTATTTT.

The rearrangement links TRBV4-2 to TRBJ2-5; possible D gene TRBD2, 5 bases. Germline V gene data show CDR1 as LGHNA and CDR2 as YNFKEQ. The V end was cut by 0 bases, the J end by 5 bases, with 16 bases between. The CDR3 sequence is 16 residues long. In nucleotides, the CDR3 is TGTGCCAGCAGCCAAGACGCGGGCTCCTTTCAGGAGACCCAGTACTTC. This translates into CASSQDAGSFQETQYF.

There are many counts of this clonotype. The chain's CDR3 is CASSSTGGLYEQYF. In DNA, the CDR3 is TGTGCCAGCAGCTCGACGGGTGGTCTATACGAGCAGTACTTC. The rearrangement uses TRBV7-2 and TRBJ2-7; D gene uncertain. This CDR3 has 14 residues. Germline V CDR1 and CDR2: SGHTA, FQGNSA. Between the trimmed V and J ends, which lost 4 bases and 4 bases, there was a span of 14 bases.

V gene TRBV2 combines with J gene TRBJ2-3; the D is unclear. The germline V gene encodes CDR1 SNHLY and CDR2 FYNNEI. The CDR3 has 14 amino acids. The V end was cut by 7 bases, the J end by 3 bases, with 14 bases between. CDR3 DNA: TGTGCCAGCACCGAGCGAAAAAGGACAGATACGCAGTATTTT. It is translated as CASTERKRTDTQYF.

The chain is built from TRBV6-2 or TRBV6-3 and TRBJ2-1, with 7 bases identical to TRBD2. V shed 8 bases, J shed 4 bases, and the junction held 11 bases outside the gene matches. This CDR3 is 15 amino acids long. Germline values: CDR1 MNHEY, CDR2 SVGEGT. In DNA form, the CDR3 reads TGTGCCAGCGAGACCGGGGCTAGCGGTTACAATGAGCAGTTCTTC. It codes for CASETGASGYNEQFF.

The rearrangement joins TRBV20-1 to TRBJ1-6; D may be TRBD1 (5 bases). Trimming cost V 6 bases and J 10 bases, with 16 bases left between them. This CDR3 is built from 13 residues. The germline CDR1 and CDR2 sequences are DFQATT and SNEGSKA (reference sequence). The CDR3 DNA is TGCAGTGCCACGGGGGTGGGCGGATCACCCCTCCACTTT. Amino acid sequence: CSATGVGGSPLHF.

This clonotype was seen at least ten times. This sequence joins TRBV10-3 and TRBJ2-7; no definite D call. Germline CDR1 is ENHRY and CDR2 is SYGVKD. The CDR3 consists of 12 residues. The ends were cut back, 0 bases at V and 7 bases at J, with 7 bases in the middle. CDR3 sequence: CAISESEREQYF. The CDR3 bases are TGTGCCATCAGTGAGTCGGAGAGAGAGCAGTACTTC.

The DNA for the CDR3 is TGTGCCAGCAGCCTTGGGACGGATTCGCAATTTTACTACGAGCAGTACTTC. This gives the protein CASSLGTDSQFYYEQYF. This chain connects TRBV7-9 to TRBJ2-7; D tentatively fits TRBD1 or TRBD2 (5 bases each). Germline-derived CDR1 and CDR2 are SEHNR and FQNEAQ (reference sequence). The CDR3 extends over 17 amino acids. V was trimmed by 5 bases and J by 3 bases, leaving 23 bases between them.

The V gene is TRBV20-1, the J gene TRBJ2-3, with 8 nucleotides matching TRBD1. CDR1 and CDR2 (germline): DFQATT, SNEGSKA (reference sequence). The CDR3 runs 15 residues. V was pared by 2 bases and J by 2 bases, with 6 bases of the junction left unmatched. The chain's CDR3 is CSARQGAILTDTQYF. CDR3 in DNA: TGCAGTGCTAGACAGGGGGCCATTCTCACAGATACGCAGTATTTT.

Worth noting for this clonotype: One end of the junction is discordant with germline, which a read error may explain. The chain couples TRBV7-9 to TRBJ2-7, with 10 bases aligning to TRBD2. The germline gives CDR1 SEHNR, CDR2 FQNEAQ (reference sequence). The CDR3 totals 15 residues. This chain's CDR3 is CVSSLTLAGNYEQYF. The CDR3 nucleotides read TGTGTCAGCAGCTTAACACTAGCGGGAAACTACGAGCAGTACTTC.

This clonotype was seen at least ten times. The chain joins TRBV12-3 or TRBV12-4 to TRBJ2-4; 10 bases are shared with TRBD1. The better agreement between TRBJ2-7 and the DNA end casts doubt on the J call. The CDR3 spans 17 residues. The CDR3 DNA sequence: TGTGCCAGCAGTCCTAAACTCGGACAGGGGGACAACAACGAGCAGTACTTC. It is translated as CASSPKLGQGDNNEQYF.

Only a few counts were recorded for this clonotype. V is TRBV6-5 and J is TRBJ1-1, with a tentative D call TRBD1 (6 bases). Trimming stripped 2 bases from V and 4 bases from J, with 14 bases between. Germline V CDR1 and CDR2: MNHEY, SVGAGI. The CDR3 contains 15 residues. CDR3 protein: CASSYETLRGTEAFF. CDR3 bases: TGTGCCAGCAGTTACGAGACTCTCAGGGGCACTGAAGCTTTCTTT.